This T cell receptor beta chain was captured in a study of OX40 agonist ivuxolimab in advanced cancers. The CDR3 is 15 residues long. Trimming pared 0 bases from V and 0 bases from J, leaving 8 bases between. Germline V gene sequence: CDR1 LGHNT, CDR2 FRNRAP. The method was immunoSEQ multiplex PCR; TCRdb's version includes in-frame clones alone and lacks a portion of them. The sample yields 75,000 to 100,000 clones, 70% to 85% seen once. Source: CD4+ or CD8+ T cells sorted from blood, taken in a trial of the OX40 agonist ivuxolimab. The genes are TRBV12-5 and TRBJ1-1; D perhaps matches TRBD1 (5 bases). This sequence originates from an adult with an advanced solid tumor such as melanoma, head and neck, liver or kidney cancer. CDR3 protein: CASGLVPGLNTEAFF. The CDR3 region has the DNA TGTGCTAGTGGTTTGGTGCCGGGGCTGAACACTGAAGCTTTCTTT.